The present TCR beta chain was sequenced within a study of blood T cells in healthy people across ages. Study results and caveats: The CMV status of each donor remained undetermined, and this could have confounded shifts in expanded clonotypes.

The second PCR ran about 6 to 11 cycles with a sample-barcoded 5' primer and J-beta primers. MiXCR, run by TCRdb on the 5' RACE reads, gives a single entry per CDR3 protein. The repertoire includes 600,000 to 800,000 distinct CDR3 sequences, more than 45% of them detected once, and about 13% sits in the top ten. Isolated per sample were at least 6.5 million PBMCs. This clonotype was seen a single time. The antigen is not known. With V trimmed by 6 bases and J by 1 base, 4 bases remained unmatched. The germline V gene encodes CDR1 SQVTM and CDR2 ANQGSEA. This CDR3 comprises 13 residues. Material for sequencing was blood. The V call is TRBV29-1, the J call TRBJ1-1; 8 bases are shared with TRBD1. The origin of this receptor is a woman of 80 years or more in good health. The chain's CDR3 is CSVQQGGNTEAFF. The CDR3 DNA sequence: TGCAGCGTCCAACAGGGGGGGAACACTGAAGCTTTCTTT.